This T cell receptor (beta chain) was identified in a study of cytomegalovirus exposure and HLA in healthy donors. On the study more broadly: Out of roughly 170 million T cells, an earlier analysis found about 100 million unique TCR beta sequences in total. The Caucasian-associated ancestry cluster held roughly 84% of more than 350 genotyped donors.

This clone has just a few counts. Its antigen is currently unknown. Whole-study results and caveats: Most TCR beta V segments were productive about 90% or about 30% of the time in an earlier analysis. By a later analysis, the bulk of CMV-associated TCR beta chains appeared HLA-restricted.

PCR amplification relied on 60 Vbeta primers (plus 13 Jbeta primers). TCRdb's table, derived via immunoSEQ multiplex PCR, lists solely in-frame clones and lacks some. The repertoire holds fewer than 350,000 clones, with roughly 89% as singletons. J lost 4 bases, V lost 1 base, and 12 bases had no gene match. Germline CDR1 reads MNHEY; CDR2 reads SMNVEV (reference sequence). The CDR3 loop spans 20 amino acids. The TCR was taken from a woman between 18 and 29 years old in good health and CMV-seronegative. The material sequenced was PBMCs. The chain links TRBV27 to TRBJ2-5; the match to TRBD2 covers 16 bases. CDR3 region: CASSLYPTGTSGGEGETQYF. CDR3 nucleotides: TGTGCCAGCAGTTTATATCCTACCGGGACTAGCGGGGGGGAGGGAGAGACCCAGTACTTC.